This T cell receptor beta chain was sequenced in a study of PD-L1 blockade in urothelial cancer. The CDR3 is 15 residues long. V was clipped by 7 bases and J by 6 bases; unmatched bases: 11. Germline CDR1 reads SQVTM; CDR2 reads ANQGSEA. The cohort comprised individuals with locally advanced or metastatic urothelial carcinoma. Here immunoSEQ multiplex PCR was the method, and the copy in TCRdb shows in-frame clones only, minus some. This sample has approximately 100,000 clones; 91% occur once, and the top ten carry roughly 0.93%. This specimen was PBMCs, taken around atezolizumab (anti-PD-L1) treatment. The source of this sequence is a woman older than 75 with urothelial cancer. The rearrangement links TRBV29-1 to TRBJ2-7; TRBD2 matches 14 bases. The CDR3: CSGGLAGVGKSEQYF. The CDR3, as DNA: TGCAGCGGGGGACTAGCGGGAGTCGGAAAGAGCGAGCAGTACTTC.